This T cell receptor beta chain appears in the sequencing data of a study of shared clonotypes between healthy human individuals. The overall study: Aged between 18 and 49, the donors were two women and a few men.

Germline values: CDR1 LNHDA, CDR2 SQIVND (reference sequence). The CDR3 is made up of 16 amino acids. Trimming took 4 bases from V and 2 from J, leaving 18 bases between them. Study findings and constraints: Genetic and exposure-history diversity was limited by the few donors.

Using immunoSEQ multiplex PCR, the repertoire was profiled, and TCRdb retains in-frame clones only, with some absent. The sample contains 550,000 to 600,000 clones, around 78% of which appear only once. This clone was seen ten or more times. Antigen specificity is unknown. Sequenced input: PBMCs. This sequence was found in a woman aged 40 to 50 in good health. Some clones in this sample may be carry-over from other donors' samples. The chain links TRBV19 to TRBJ2-7; possible D gene TRBD2, 6 bases. The CDR3: CASSSVTGGPPYEQYF. The CDR3 bases are TGTGCCAGTAGTAGTGTCACCGGAGGGCCCCCCTACGAGCAGTACTTC.